These 10 T cell receptor delta chains originate from one sample sequenced in a study of gamma-delta T cells after stem cell transplantation. TCRdb reran clone calling via CATT on the RT-PCR reads. Altogether 15,000 to 17,000 delta-chain clones are present, less than 10% being singletons, with the ten largest covering around 64%. Input material: gamma-delta T cells. The receptors derive from a human donor. It is not recorded whose cells these are; they may come from a transplant donor.

This clone occurred a few times. A far larger clone is only one base removed, so a read error is likely. This same CDR3 is encoded by further DNA sequences in the sample. The chain couples TRDV2 to TRDJ1; no definite D call. Looked up from germline, CDR1 is GEAIGNYY and CDR2 is EKD. This CDR3 region has 15 residues. Trimming removed 7 bases at V and 4 bases at J, with 21 bases between. The CDR3 DNA follows: TGTGCCTGCGATGGAATGGCCCCGAGCATCGATAAACTCATCTTT. Encoded protein: CACDGMAPSIDKLIF.

This clone came up once. The chain recombines TRDV2 with TRDJ1, with D possibly matching TRDD3 (5 bases). Germline lookup yields CDR1 GEAIGNYY and CDR2 EKD. The length of the CDR3 is 19 residues. The V end lost 0 bases, the J end lost 6 bases, and 28 bases lay between the germline ends. The CDR3 DNA follows: TGTGCCTGTGACACCGGGGCAGTTAGTGGGGTATCGTTGCCCTATAAACTCATCTTT. It is translated as CACDTGAVSGVSLPYKLIF.

On this clone: The TCRdb protein, from a much larger clone, departs from this DNA's translation at residue 10, likely by read error; the protein shown derives from the DNA. The chain joins TRDV1 to TRDJ1, with D maybe TRDD3 (6 bases). Trimming took off 0 bases at V and 2 bases at J, with 34 bases between the two ends. CDR1 and CDR2 (germline): TSWWSYY, QGS. The CDR3 has 23 amino acids. Here the CDR3 DNA reads TGTGCTCTTGGGGAACTAGAGTTTTACAGAGGCTTCCCTCCCAGCTGGGGTACCGATAAACTCATCTTT. The encoded protein is CALGELEFYRGFPPSWGTDKLIF.

The chain uses TRDV2 and TRDJ1, with 10 bases lining up with TRDD3. CDR1 and CDR2 (germline): GEAIGNYY, EKD. The CDR3 spans 20 residues. V trimming: 0 bases; J trimming: 0 bases; junction bases outside the gene matches: 15. The CDR3 DNA follows: TGTGCCTGTGACACCGTATATGGGGGATACCGTTTGGATTACACCGATAAACTCATCTTT. This sequence encodes CACDTVYGGYRLDYTDKLIF.

This clone was recorded a few times. With a much larger clone just one base away, this may be a read error. Additional DNA sequences in this sample encode the identical CDR3. The chain couples TRDV2 to TRDJ3, with D perhaps given as TRDD2 or TRDD3 (5 bases each). Trimming removed 1 base from V and 0 bases from J, with 18 bases in between. The CDR3 spans 20 residues. Germline lookup yields CDR1 GEAIGNYY and CDR2 EKD. The DNA for the CDR3 is TGTGCCTGTGACACGCCTACTGGAGGCTCGAGCTCCTGGGACACCCGACAGATGTTTTTC. Residues: CACDTPTGGSSSWDTRQMFF.

Points on this clone: The protein recorded in TCRdb matches a much larger clone and deviates from this DNA's translation at residue 5, suggesting a read error; the protein here is obtained by translating the DNA. The chain uses TRDV2 and TRDJ1; D is unclear. CDR3 size: 16 residues. Germline-derived CDR1 and CDR2 are GEAIGNYY and EKD. Trimming left V 3 bases short and J 0 bases short, with 16 bases between. CDR3 sequence (DNA): TGTGCCTGTGACGCCGCGGGCCCCCCGTACACCGATAAACTCATCTTT. Amino acids: CACDAAGPPYTDKLIF.

In this sample, this clone turned up a few times. The TCRdb protein comes from a much larger clone and disagrees with this DNA's translation at residue 15, likely due to a read error; the protein given here is derived from the DNA. This chain connects TRDV2 to TRDJ1, with TRDD3 matching 11 bases. The CDR3 contains 20 residues. V dropped 0 bases and J dropped 3; count of bases not matched to a gene: 17. In germline, CDR1 is GEAIGNYY, CDR2 EKD. Here the CDR3 reads CACDTGSLMGDTKYSDKLIF. The CDR3 bases are TGTGCCTGTGACACCGGAAGCTTGATGGGGGATACGAAGTACTCCGATAAACTCATCTTT.

This clone was recorded at least ten times. TCRdb's protein for this DNA is that of a much larger clone and differs from the translation at residue 6, likely a read error; the protein shown is the DNA translation. The genes are TRDV2 and TRDJ1, with D perhaps TRDD3 (6 bases). There are 14 residues in the CDR3. Germline V gives CDR1 GEAIGNYY, CDR2 EKD. Trimming left V 0 bases short and J 9 bases short, with 16 bases between. This CDR3 is CACDTMSGERELIF. For the CDR3, the DNA is TGTGCCTGTGACACCATGTCGGGGGAGAGGGAACTCATCTTT.

Details on this clone: TCRdb's protein, taken from a much larger clone, differs from this DNA's translation at residue 15, likely owing to a read error; the protein displayed comes from the DNA. V is TRDV2 and J is TRDJ1, with 13 bases identical to TRDD3. Trimming at V came to 3 bases and at J to 4 bases, leaving 19 bases not matched to a gene. The CDR3 spans 20 residues. CDR1 is GEAIGNYY and CDR2 is EKD in the germline V gene. The CDR3 region has the DNA TGTGCCTGTGACCCCCTGATGGAGGACTGGGGGATACGCATTTGCGATAAACTCATCTTT. Translated, it gives CACDPLMEDWGIRICDKLIF.

The chain uses TRDV2 and TRDJ1, with D hard to call. CDR1 is GEAIGNYY, CDR2 EKD, per germline. This CDR3 comprises 19 residues. With 2 bases removed from V and 0 bases from J, the gap between germline ends came to 24 bases. CDR3: CACDKRSRVETSNTDKLIF. The DNA of the CDR3 is TGTGCCTGTGACAAAAGGTCAAGGGTGGAGACGAGTAACACCGATAAACTCATCTTT.